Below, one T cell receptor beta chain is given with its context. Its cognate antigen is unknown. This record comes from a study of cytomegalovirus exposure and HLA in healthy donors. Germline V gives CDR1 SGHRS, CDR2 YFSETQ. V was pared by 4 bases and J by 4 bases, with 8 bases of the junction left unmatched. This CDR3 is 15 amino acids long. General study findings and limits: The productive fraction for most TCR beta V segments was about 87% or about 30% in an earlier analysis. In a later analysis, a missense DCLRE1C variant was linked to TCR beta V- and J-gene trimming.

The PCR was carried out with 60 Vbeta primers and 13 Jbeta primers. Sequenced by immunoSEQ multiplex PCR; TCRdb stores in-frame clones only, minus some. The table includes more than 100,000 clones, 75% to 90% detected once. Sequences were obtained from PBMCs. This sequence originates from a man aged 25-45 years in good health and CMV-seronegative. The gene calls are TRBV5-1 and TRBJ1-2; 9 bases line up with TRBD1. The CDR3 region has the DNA TGCGCCAGCAGCCCCCAGGGACAGGGCGGCTATGGCTACACCTTC. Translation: CASSPQGQGGYGYTF. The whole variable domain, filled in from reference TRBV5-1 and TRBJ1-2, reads KAGVTQTPRYLIKTRGQQVTLSCSPISGHRSVSWYQQTPGQGLQFLFEYFSETQRNKGNFPGRFSGRQFSNSRSEMNVSTLELGDSALYLCASSPQGQGGYGYTFGSGTRLTVV.